This T cell receptor (beta chain) was documented in a study of identical twins. This CDR3 is 16 amino acids long. CDR1 SGHRS and CDR2 YFSETQ come from the germline V gene. V was clipped by 0 bases and J by 8 bases; unmatched bases: 11. In its sample, this clonotype was seen a few times. Using its own MiXCR run on the 5' RACE reads, TCRdb lists one record per CDR3 protein. This sample has about 280,000 distinct CDR3 sequences; about 8.9% occur once, and the top ten carry roughly 2.1%. The sample was also reused in another study, on yellow fever vaccine responses in identical twins.

This chain links TRBV5-1 with TRBJ2-1, with 7 bases aligning to TRBD2. What was sequenced was memory (CD45RO+) T cells sorted from blood. This sequence originates from a woman in her late teens or twenties in good health. The CDR3: CASSLARTSYDDEQFF. The CDR3 DNA is TGCGCCAGCAGCTTGGCCAGGACTAGTTATGACGATGAGCAGTTCTTC.